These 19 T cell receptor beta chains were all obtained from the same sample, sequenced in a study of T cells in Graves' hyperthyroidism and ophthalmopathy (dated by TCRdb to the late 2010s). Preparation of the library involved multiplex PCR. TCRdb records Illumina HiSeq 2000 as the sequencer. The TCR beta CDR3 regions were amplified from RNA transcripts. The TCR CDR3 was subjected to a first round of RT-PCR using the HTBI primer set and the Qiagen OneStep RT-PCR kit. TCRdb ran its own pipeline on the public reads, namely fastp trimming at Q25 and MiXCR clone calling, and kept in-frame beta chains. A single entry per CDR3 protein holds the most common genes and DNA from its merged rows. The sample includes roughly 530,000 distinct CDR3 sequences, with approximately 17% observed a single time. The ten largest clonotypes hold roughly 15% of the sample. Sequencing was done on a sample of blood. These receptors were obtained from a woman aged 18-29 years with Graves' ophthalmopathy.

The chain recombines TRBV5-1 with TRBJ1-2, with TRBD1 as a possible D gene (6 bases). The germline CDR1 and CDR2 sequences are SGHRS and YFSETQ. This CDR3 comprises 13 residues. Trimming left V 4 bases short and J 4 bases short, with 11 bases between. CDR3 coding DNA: TGCGCCAGCAGCACCAGGGGAGGCTATGGCTACACCTTC. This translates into CASSTRGGYGYTF.

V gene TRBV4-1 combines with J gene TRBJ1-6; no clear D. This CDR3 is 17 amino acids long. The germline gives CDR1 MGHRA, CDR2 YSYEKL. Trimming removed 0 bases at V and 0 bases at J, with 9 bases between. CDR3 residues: CASSQDAVSSYNSPLHF. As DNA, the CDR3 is TGCGCCAGCAGCCAAGATGCGGTTAGCTCCTATAATTCACCCCTCCACTTT.

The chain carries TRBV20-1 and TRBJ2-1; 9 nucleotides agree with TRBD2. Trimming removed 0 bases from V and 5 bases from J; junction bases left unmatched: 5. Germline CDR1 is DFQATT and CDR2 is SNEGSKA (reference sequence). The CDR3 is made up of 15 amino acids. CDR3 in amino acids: CSARDLAGLDNEQFF. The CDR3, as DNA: TGCAGTGCTAGAGATCTAGCGGGGTTAGACAATGAGCAGTTCTTC.

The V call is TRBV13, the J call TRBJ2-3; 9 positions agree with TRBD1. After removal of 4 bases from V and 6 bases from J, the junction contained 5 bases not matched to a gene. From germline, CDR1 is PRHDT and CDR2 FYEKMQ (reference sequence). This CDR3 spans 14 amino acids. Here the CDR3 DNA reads TGTGCCAGCAGCTCACAGGGGGCGTTGGATACGCAGTATTTT. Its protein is CASSSQGALDTQYF.

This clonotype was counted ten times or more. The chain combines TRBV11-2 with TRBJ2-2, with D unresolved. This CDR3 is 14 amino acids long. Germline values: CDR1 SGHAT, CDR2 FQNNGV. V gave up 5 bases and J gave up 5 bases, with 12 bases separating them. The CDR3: CASSPIRRTGELFF. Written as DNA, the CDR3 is TGTGCCAGCAGCCCAATCCGACGGACCGGGGAGCTGTTTTTT.

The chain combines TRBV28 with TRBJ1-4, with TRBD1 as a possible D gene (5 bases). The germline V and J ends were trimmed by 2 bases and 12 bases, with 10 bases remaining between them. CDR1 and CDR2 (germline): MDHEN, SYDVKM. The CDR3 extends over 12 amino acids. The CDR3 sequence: CASSLSRVELFF. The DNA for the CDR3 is TGTGCCAGCAGTTTAAGCAGGGTTGAACTGTTTTTT.

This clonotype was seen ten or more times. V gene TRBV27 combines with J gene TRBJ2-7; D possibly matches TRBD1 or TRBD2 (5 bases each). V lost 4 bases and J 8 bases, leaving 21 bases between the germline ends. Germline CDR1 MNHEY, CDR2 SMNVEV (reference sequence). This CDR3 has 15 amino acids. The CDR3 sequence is CASSSYRGGIVKQYF. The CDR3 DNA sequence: TGTGCCAGCAGTTCCTACCGTGGGGGAATTGTGAAGCAGTACTTC.

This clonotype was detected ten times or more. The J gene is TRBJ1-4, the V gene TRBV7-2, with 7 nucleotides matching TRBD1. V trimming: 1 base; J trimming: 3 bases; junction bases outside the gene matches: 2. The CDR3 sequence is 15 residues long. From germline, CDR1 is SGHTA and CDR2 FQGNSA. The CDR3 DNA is TGTGCCAGCAGCTTAGGAGGGGGCCCTAATGAAAAACTGTTTTTT. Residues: CASSLGGGPNEKLFF.

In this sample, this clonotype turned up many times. In DNA form, the CDR3 reads TGCAGTGCTACCCCCTGGGGACAGGGGGCTGTCTACTTCAATCAGCCCCAGCATTTT. Translating it yields CSATPWGQGAVYFNQPQHF. V is TRBV20-1 and J is TRBJ1-5, with TRBD1 identical over 12 bases. V shed 4 bases, J shed 3 bases, and the junction held 16 bases outside the gene matches. The length of the CDR3 is 19 residues. Germline V gene sequence: CDR1 DFQATT, CDR2 SNEGSKA (reference sequence).

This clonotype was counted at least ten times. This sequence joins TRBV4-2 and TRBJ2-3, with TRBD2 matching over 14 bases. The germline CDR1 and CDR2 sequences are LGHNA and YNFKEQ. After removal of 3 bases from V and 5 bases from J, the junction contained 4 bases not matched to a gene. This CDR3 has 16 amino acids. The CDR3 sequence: CASSHLGTSGRDTQYF. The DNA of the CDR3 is TGTGCCAGCAGCCACCTCGGGACTAGCGGGAGAGATACGCAGTATTTT.

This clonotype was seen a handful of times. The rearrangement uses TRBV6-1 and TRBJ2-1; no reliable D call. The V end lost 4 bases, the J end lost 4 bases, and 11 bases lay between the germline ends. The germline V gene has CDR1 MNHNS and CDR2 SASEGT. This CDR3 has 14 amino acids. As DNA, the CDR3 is TGTGCCAGCAGTGTCAGAGATCAGTACAATGAGCAGTTCTTC. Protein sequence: CASSVRDQYNEQFF.

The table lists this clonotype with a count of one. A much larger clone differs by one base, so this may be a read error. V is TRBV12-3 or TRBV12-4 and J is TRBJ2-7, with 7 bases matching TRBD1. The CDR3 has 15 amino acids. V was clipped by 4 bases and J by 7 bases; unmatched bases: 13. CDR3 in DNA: TGTGCCAGCAGTTCGCCGGGACAGAGGTACAATGAGCAGTACTTC. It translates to CASSSPGQRYNEQYF.

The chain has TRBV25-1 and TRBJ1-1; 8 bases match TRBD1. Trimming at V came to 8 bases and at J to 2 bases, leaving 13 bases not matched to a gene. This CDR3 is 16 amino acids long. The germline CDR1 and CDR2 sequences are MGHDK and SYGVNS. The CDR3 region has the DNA TGTGCCAGCCGGACAGGACAGGGCAGGGTTAACACTGAAGCTTTCTTT. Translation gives CASRTGQGRVNTEAFF.

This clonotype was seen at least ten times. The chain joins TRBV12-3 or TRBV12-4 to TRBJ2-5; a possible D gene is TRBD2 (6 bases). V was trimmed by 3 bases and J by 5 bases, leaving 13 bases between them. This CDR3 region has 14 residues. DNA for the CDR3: TGTGCCAGCAGTTTTGGCGGGGCTGGGGAGACCCAGTACTTC. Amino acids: CASSFGGAGETQYF.

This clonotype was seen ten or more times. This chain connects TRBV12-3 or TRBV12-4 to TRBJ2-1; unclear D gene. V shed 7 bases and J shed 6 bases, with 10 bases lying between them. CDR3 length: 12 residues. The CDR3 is CASTGDVNEQFF. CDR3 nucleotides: TGTGCCAGCACGGGTGACGTCAATGAGCAGTTCTTC.

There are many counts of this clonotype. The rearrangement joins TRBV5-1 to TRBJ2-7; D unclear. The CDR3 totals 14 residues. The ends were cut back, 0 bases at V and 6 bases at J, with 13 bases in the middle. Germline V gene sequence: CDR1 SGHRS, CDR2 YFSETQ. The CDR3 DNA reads TGCGCCAGCAGCTTGGGGGGTAATTCGGGCGAGCAGTACTTC. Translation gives CASSLGGNSGEQYF.

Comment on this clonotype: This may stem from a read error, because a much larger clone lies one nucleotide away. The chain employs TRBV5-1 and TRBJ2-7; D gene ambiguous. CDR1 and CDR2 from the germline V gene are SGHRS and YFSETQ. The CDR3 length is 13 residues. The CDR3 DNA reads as TGCACCAGCAGCCGCGAAGACTTTGCCGAGCAGTACTTC. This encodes CTSSREDFAEQYF.

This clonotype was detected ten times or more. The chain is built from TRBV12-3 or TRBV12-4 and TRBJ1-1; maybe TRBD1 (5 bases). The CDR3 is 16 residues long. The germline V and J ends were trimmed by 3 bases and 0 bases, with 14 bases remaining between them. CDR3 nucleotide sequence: TGTGCCAGCAGTTTGGCCGGGACCGCTTTGAACACTGAAGCTTTCTTT. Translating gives CASSLAGTALNTEAFF.

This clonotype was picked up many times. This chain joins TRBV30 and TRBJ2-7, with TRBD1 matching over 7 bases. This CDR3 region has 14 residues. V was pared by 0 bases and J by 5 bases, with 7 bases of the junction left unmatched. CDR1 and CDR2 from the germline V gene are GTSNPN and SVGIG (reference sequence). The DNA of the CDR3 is TGTGCCTGGAGTGTATTTAAGGGGGCCAACGAGCAGTACTTC. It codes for CAWSVFKGANEQYF.